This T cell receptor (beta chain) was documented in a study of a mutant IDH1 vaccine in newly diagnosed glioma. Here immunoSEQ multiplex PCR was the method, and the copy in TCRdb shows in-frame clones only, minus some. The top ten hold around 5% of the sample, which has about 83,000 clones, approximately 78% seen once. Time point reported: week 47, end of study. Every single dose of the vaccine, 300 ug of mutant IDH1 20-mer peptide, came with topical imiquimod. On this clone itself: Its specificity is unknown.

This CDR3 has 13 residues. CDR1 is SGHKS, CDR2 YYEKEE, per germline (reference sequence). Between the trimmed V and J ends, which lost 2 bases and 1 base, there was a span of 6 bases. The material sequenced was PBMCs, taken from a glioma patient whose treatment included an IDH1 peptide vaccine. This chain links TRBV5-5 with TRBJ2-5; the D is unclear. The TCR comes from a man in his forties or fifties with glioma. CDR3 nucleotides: TGTGCCAGCAGCTTCGGTCTCCAAGAGACCCAGTACTTC. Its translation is CASSFGLQETQYF.